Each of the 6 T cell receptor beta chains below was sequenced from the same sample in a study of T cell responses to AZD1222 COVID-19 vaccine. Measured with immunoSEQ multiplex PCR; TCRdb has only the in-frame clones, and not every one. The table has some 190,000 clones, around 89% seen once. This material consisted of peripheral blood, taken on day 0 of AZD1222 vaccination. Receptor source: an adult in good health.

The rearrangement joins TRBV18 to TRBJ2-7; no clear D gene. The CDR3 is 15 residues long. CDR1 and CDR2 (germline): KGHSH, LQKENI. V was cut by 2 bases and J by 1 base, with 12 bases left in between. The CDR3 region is CASSPFEPLSYEQYF. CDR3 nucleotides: TGTGCCAGCTCACCATTTGAACCCCTTTCCTACGAGCAGTACTTC.

The CDR3 loop reads CASSYQGQGLGKLFF. In nucleotides, the CDR3 is TGTGCCAGCAGTTACCAGGGGCAGGGGCTTGGAAAACTGTTTTTT. The V gene is TRBV6-5, the J gene TRBJ1-4, with D possibly being TRBD1 (6 bases). From germline, CDR1 is MNHEY and CDR2 SVGAGI. The CDR3 spans 15 residues. Trimming took off 2 bases at V and 10 bases at J, with 17 bases between the two ends.

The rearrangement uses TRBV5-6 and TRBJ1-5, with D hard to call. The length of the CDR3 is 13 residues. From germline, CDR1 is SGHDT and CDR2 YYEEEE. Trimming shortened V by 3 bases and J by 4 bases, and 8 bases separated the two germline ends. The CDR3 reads CASSYGVNQPQHF. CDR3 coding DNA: TGTGCCAGCAGCTATGGGGTAAATCAGCCCCAGCATTTT.

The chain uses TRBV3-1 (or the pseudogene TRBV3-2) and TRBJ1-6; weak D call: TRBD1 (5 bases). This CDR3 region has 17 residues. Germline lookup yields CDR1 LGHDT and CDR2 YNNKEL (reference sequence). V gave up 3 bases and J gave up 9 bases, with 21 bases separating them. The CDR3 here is CASSQSLGVPGGSPLHF. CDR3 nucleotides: TGTGCCAGCAGCCAGTCCTTGGGGGTCCCGGGGGGTTCACCCCTCCACTTT.

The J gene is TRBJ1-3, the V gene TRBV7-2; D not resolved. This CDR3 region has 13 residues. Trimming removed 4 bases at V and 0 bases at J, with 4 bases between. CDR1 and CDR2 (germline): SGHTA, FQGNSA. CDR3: CASSSDSGNTIYF. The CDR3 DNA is TGTGCCAGCAGCTCGGACTCTGGAAACACCATATATTTT.

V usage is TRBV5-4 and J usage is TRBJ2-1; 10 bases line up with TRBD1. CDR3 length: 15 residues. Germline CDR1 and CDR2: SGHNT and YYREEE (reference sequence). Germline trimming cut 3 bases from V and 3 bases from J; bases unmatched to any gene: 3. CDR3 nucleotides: TGTGCCAGCAGCTCCCGGGACAGGGGCTACAATGAGCAGTTCTTC. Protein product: CASSSRDRGYNEQFF.